Following are 10 T cell receptor beta chains from one sample sequenced in a study of somatic mutations in cytotoxic T cells in rheumatoid arthritis. The table came from immunoSEQ multiplex PCR; TCRdb's copy has only in-frame clones and leaves some out. This table holds approximately 12,000 clones, 80% found once. The sample was CD8+ T cells sorted from blood. The receptors derive from a man aged 50-59 years in good health.

The chain is built from TRBV14 and TRBJ2-7, with D perhaps matching TRBD2 (6 bases). The CDR3 consists of 16 residues. V gave up 1 base and J gave up 0 bases, with 13 bases separating them. The germline gives CDR1 SGHDN, CDR2 FVKESK. DNA of the CDR3: TGTGCCAGCAGCCAAGTATACGGGGGAAGCTCCTACGAGCAGTACTTC. Its translation: CASSQVYGGSSYEQYF. The variable domain in full, completed from reference TRBV14 and TRBJ2-7, reads EAGVTQFPSHSVIEKGQTVTLRCDPISGHDNLYWYRRVMGKEIKFLLHFVKESKQDESGMPNNRFLAERTGGTYSTLKVQPAELEDSGVYFCASSQVYGGSSYEQYFGPGTRLTVT.

In its sample, this clone was seen a few times. The chain recombines TRBV7-9 with TRBJ1-3; D is unresolved. The CDR3 has 15 residues. The ends were cut back, 2 bases at V and 4 bases at J, with 12 bases in the middle. Germline loops: CDR1 SEHNR, CDR2 FQNEAQ (reference sequence). CDR3 sequence reads: CASSLFVYKGNTIYF. The CDR3 region has the DNA TGTGCCAGCAGCTTATTTGTCTATAAAGGAAACACCATATATTTT. Filled out from reference TRBV7-9 and TRBJ1-3, the complete variable domain reads DTGVSQNPRHKITKRGQNVTFRCDPISEHNRLYWYRQTLGQGPEFLTYFQNEAQLEKSRLLSDRFSAERPKGSFSTLEIQRTEQGDSAMYLCASSLFVYKGNTIYFGEGSWLTVV.

This chain joins TRBV6-6 and TRBJ1-5; a weak D match, TRBD1 (5 bases). Germline V gene sequence: CDR1 MNHNY, CDR2 SVGAGI (reference sequence). The CDR3 covers 15 residues. The V end lost 3 bases, the J end lost 0 bases, and 9 bases lay between the germline ends. CDR3 protein: CASSYGGYSNQPQHF. CDR3 nucleotides: TGTGCCAGCAGTTATGGGGGATATAGCAATCAGCCCCAGCATTTT.

The chain employs TRBV7-9 and TRBJ2-2; possible D gene TRBD1, 5 bases. With 5 bases removed from V and 3 bases from J, the gap between germline ends came to 16 bases. Germline CDR1 and CDR2: SEHNR and FQNEAQ (reference sequence). The length of the CDR3 is 16 residues. The CDR3 reads CASSTSRELYTGELFF. The CDR3, as DNA: TGTGCCAGCAGCACCTCCAGGGAACTGTACACCGGGGAGCTGTTTTTT.

The V call is TRBV6-6, the J call TRBJ1-1; 7 bases align to TRBD1. The CDR3 consists of 14 residues. V was pared by 6 bases and J by 0 bases, with 4 bases of the junction left unmatched. CDR1 is MNHNY, CDR2 SVGAGI, per germline (reference sequence). The CDR3 bases are TGTGCCAGCAGCTTGACAGGGATGAACACTGAAGCTTTCTTT. Its protein is CASSLTGMNTEAFF.

The chain carries TRBV5-6 and TRBJ2-3, with D perhaps being TRBD1 or TRBD2 (5 bases each). Germline assignment: CDR1 SGHDT and CDR2 YYEEEE. The germline V and J ends were trimmed by 3 bases and 9 bases, with 11 bases remaining between them. The CDR3 is 12 residues long. DNA of the CDR3: TGTGCCAGCAGCTCCGGGGCCTTCACGCAGTATTTT. It translates to CASSSGAFTQYF.

CDR3 bases: TGTGCCAGCTGGGGGGAGAGGTCGGGCTATGGCTACACCTTC. Protein sequence: CASWGERSGYGYTF. This rearrangement joins TRBV5-4 to TRBJ1-2; D may be TRBD1 (5 bases). The CDR3 length is 14 residues. Trimming took off 7 bases at V and 4 bases at J, with 17 bases between the two ends. Germline V gene sequence: CDR1 SGHNT, CDR2 YYREEE (reference sequence). The full variable domain, with the rest looked up from reference TRBV5-4 and TRBJ1-2, is ETGVTQSPTHLIKTRGQQVTLRCSSQSGHNTVSWYQQALGQGPQFIFQYYREEENGRGNFPPRFSGLQFPNYSSELNVNALELDDSALYLCASWGERSGYGYTFGSGTRLTVV.

V gene TRBV19 combines with J gene TRBJ1-1; a weak D match, TRBD1 (6 bases). V lost 3 bases, J lost 0 bases, and 17 bases lay in between. Looked up from germline, CDR1 is LNHDA and CDR2 is SQIVND (reference sequence). This CDR3 is 17 amino acids long. The CDR3 here is CASSMGAVYAVNTEAFF. The CDR3 coding sequence is TGTGCCAGTAGTATGGGGGCGGTTTATGCGGTGAACACTGAAGCTTTCTTT.

This chain joins TRBV6-6 and TRBJ2-5, with a weak D call TRBD2 (6 bases). V lost 6 bases and J lost 2, with 16 bases in between. CDR1 is MNHNY, CDR2 SVGAGI, per germline (reference sequence). CDR3 size: 15 residues. The CDR3 bases are TGTGCCAGCAGGAAAACGGCGACTAGTCAAGAGACCCAGTACTTC. Its translation is CASRKTATSQETQYF.

The genes are TRBV4-3 and TRBJ2-7; D is possibly TRBD1 or TRBD2 (5 bases each). The CDR3 runs to 17 residues. V was pared by 0 bases and J by 0 bases, with 15 bases between. From germline, CDR1 is LGHNA and CDR2 YSLEER. DNA for the CDR3: TGCGCCAGCAGCCAAGATTGGGGCGGGCGAAGCTCCTACGAGCAGTACTTC. Translation: CASSQDWGGRSSYEQYF.